Shown below are 27 T cell receptor beta chains from a single sample sequenced in a study of T cells in tuberculosis. The method was immunoSEQ multiplex PCR; TCRdb's version includes in-frame clones alone and lacks a portion of them. The table records tens of thousands of clones, around 85% of them present only once. Time point reported: new active TB diagnosis, blood taken before or within 7 days of starting treatment. The sequencing here drew on PBMCs, taken at tuberculosis diagnosis. Every receptor here comes from an adult with tuberculosis.

In nucleotides, the CDR3 is TGCGCCAGCAGCCCCGGACTAGCGGGGAGCGCAGATACGCAGTATTTT. Protein: CASSPGLAGSADTQYF. The chain has TRBV4-3 and TRBJ2-3, with 12 bases identical to TRBD2. This CDR3 is 16 amino acids long. Germline-derived CDR1 and CDR2 are LGHNA and YSLEER. V lost 4 bases, J lost 4 bases, and 6 bases stayed unmatched.

The V and J genes are TRBV7-9 and TRBJ1-4; D unclear. Per germline, CDR1 SEHNR and CDR2 FQNEAQ (reference sequence). The germline V and J ends were trimmed by 5 bases and 6 bases, with 7 bases remaining between them. The CDR3 has 12 residues. This CDR3 reads CASSLQYEKLFF. The CDR3 DNA is TGTGCCAGCAGCCTCCAGTATGAAAAACTGTTTTTT.

The chain employs TRBV6-5 and TRBJ1-4; perhaps TRBD1 as D (5 bases). The CDR3 extends over 14 amino acids. Germline V gene data show CDR1 as MNHEY and CDR2 as SVGAGI. V was trimmed by 1 base and J by 7 bases, leaving 10 bases between them. CDR3 nucleotide sequence: TGTGCCAGCAGTTACTTCGGAGGGGCTGAAAAACTGTTTTTT. Translation gives CASSYFGGAEKLFF.

The chain couples TRBV30 to TRBJ1-4; 7 bases map to TRBD1. V lost 5 bases and J lost 11; bases outside the gene matches: 8. The CDR3 sequence is 12 residues long. Germline CDR1 reads GTSNPN; CDR2 reads SVGIG (reference sequence). The chain's CDR3 is CAWGWDREKLFF. In nucleotides, the CDR3 is TGTGCCTGGGGGTGGGACAGAGAGAAACTGTTTTTT.

This chain links TRBV19 with TRBJ1-5, with D possibly matching TRBD1 (5 bases). This CDR3 has 15 residues. The V gene's germline CDR1 is LNHDA and CDR2 SQIVND (reference sequence). V dropped 3 bases and J dropped 5 bases, with 14 bases sitting between them. CDR3 sequence (DNA): TGTGCCAGTAGTATGGGCAGGGCTGGGGATCAGCCCCAGCATTTT. Its translation: CASSMGRAGDQPQHF.

The rearrangement links TRBV5-1 to TRBJ1-1; 9 bases map to TRBD1. There are 15 residues in the CDR3. Germline V gene lookup returns CDR1 SGHRS and CDR2 YFSETQ. The ends lost 5 bases at V and 4 bases at J; junction bases unmatched: 9. CDR3 amino acids: CASSSDRGVATEAFF. The CDR3 DNA reads TGCGCCAGCAGTAGTGACAGGGGGGTCGCCACTGAAGCTTTCTTT.

The chain recombines TRBV27 with TRBJ2-3; 13 bases match TRBD2. Germline CDR1 is MNHEY and CDR2 is SMNVEV (reference sequence). The V segment lost 6 bases and the J segment 0 bases; nucleotides outside the gene matches: 9. The CDR3 runs 18 residues. The DNA of the CDR3 is TGTGCCAGCAGACCGGGACTAGCGGGACCTACTAGCACAGATACGCAGTATTTT. It yields the protein CASRPGLAGPTSTDTQYF.

The chain uses TRBV6-5 and TRBJ2-7; 9 bases agree with TRBD1. The CDR3 totals 15 residues. Germline V gives CDR1 MNHEY, CDR2 SVGAGI. Losses at the gene ends were 4 bases for V and 4 bases for J; bases not matched to a gene: 8. The CDR3 DNA sequence: TGTGCCAGCAGTTCGGAGACAGGGGGGGTATACGAGCAGTACTTC. Residues: CASSSETGGVYEQYF.

The V call is TRBV28, the J call TRBJ1-2; D ambiguous. Germline-derived CDR1 and CDR2 are MDHEN and SYDVKM. The CDR3 covers 12 residues. Trimming removed 4 bases at V and 4 bases at J, with 7 bases between. In nucleotides, the CDR3 is TGTGCCAGCAGTTCAGGATCCTATGGCTACACCTTC. This translates into CASSSGSYGYTF.

The chain uses TRBV10-1 and TRBJ2-1; D is perhaps TRBD2 (5 bases). V lost 5 bases and J lost 7, with 9 bases in between. The CDR3 runs 12 residues. Germline CDR1 reads WNHNN; CDR2 reads SYGVQD (reference sequence). CDR3 in amino acids: CASSRGPNEQFF. CDR3 nucleotides: TGCGCCAGCAGTAGAGGGCCGAATGAGCAGTTCTTC.

This chain links TRBV28 with TRBJ2-1; 8 bases align to TRBD1. Unmatched junction bases numbered 4, after V lost 5 bases and J lost 1 base. The CDR3 contains 15 residues. Per the germline V gene, CDR1 is MDHEN and CDR2 is SYDVKM. The CDR3 DNA reads as TGTGCCAGCAGTCCCCGACAGGGGTCCTACAATGAGCAGTTCTTC. It encodes CASSPRQGSYNEQFF.

This clone has a handful of counts. This chain connects TRBV5-1 to TRBJ1-6; perhaps TRBD1 as D (6 bases). With 2 bases removed from V and 6 bases from J, the gap between germline ends came to 12 bases. The germline gives CDR1 SGHRS, CDR2 YFSETQ. This CDR3 comprises 15 residues. CDR3 sequence: CASSLQGVGNSPLHF. CDR3 coding DNA: TGCGCCAGCAGCTTACAGGGAGTTGGTAATTCACCCCTCCACTTT.

The rearrangement joins TRBV11-2 to TRBJ1-2, with TRBD1 matching over 7 bases. The trim removed 4 bases at V and 3 bases at J, leaving 8 bases unmatched. Germline V gene data show CDR1 as SGHAT and CDR2 as FQNNGV. The length of the CDR3 is 15 residues. Here the CDR3 DNA reads TGTGCCAGCAGCTCTAACCGGGACAGCTACTATGGCTACACCTTC. Its protein is CASSSNRDSYYGYTF.

The chain uses TRBV27 and TRBJ2-7; D may be TRBD2 (5 bases). Germline V lookup: CDR1 MNHEY, CDR2 SMNVEV (reference sequence). CDR3 length: 15 amino acids. V was shortened by 2 bases and J by 0 bases, with 11 bases between the two germline ends. The DNA of the CDR3 is TGTGCCAGCAGTTTAGTCGCGGGTGCCTCCTACGAGCAGTACTTC. This translates into CASSLVAGASYEQYF.

This chain uses TRBV5-1 with TRBJ2-5, with 7 bases lining up with TRBD1. Trimming took 4 bases from V and 3 from J; bases not matched to a gene: 3. The CDR3 totals 13 residues. CDR1 and CDR2 (germline): SGHRS, YFSETQ. The CDR3 sequence is CASSATGEETQYF. DNA of the CDR3: TGCGCCAGCAGCGCCACAGGGGAAGAGACCCAGTACTTC.

Written as DNA, the CDR3 is TGCGCCAGCAGCCAAGAAAGACAGGGGGACAATGAGCAGTTCTTC. Translated, it gives CASSQERQGDNEQFF. The chain combines TRBV4-1 with TRBJ2-1; 9 nucleotides agree with TRBD1. Germline V gene sequence: CDR1 MGHRA, CDR2 YSYEKL. The CDR3 is 15 residues long. V was clipped by 0 bases and J by 5 bases; unmatched bases: 2.

The chain uses TRBV6-6 and TRBJ2-7, with TRBD1 identical over 7 bases. The germline CDR1 and CDR2 sequences are MNHNY and SVGAGI (reference sequence). The CDR3 is 13 residues long. V lost 4 bases to trimming and J lost 2 bases; unmatched junction nucleotides: 2. As DNA, the CDR3 is TGTGCCAGCAGTTCAGGGGGAACCTACGAGCAGTACTTC. This codes for CASSSGGTYEQYF.

The rearrangement uses TRBV7-3 and TRBJ1-1; D may be TRBD1 (6 bases). Germline V CDR1 and CDR2: SGHTA, FQGTGA. Trimming left V 5 bases short and J 1 base short, with 14 bases between. The CDR3 loop spans 15 amino acids. The CDR3: CASSLQGIENTEAFF. CDR3 bases: TGTGCCAGCAGCCTTCAGGGGATCGAGAACACTGAAGCTTTCTTT.

DNA for the CDR3: TGTGCCAGCAGTTTCGTGAGCACCGGGGAGCTGTTTTTT. Its protein is CASSFVSTGELFF. The J gene is TRBJ2-2, the V gene TRBV28, with D uncertain. The CDR3 spans 13 residues. Per the germline V gene, CDR1 is MDHEN and CDR2 is SYDVKM. The V gene lost 3 bases and the J gene lost 4 bases, with 6 bases spanning the gap.

The chain is built from TRBV6-5 and TRBJ2-3; D uncertain. The CDR3 covers 13 residues. V shed 6 bases and J shed 1 base, with 8 bases lying between them. Germline V CDR1 and CDR2: MNHEY, SVGAGI. As DNA, the CDR3 is TGTGCCAGCAGCCTAACTGGCACAGATACGCAGTATTTT. Its translation is CASSLTGTDTQYF.

This clone occurred a few times. The chain links TRBV6-5 to TRBJ1-2, with D possibly matching TRBD1 (5 bases). Per the germline V gene, CDR1 is MNHEY and CDR2 is SVGAGI. Trimming took off 0 bases at V and 5 bases at J, with 7 bases between the two ends. CDR3 length equals 13 residues. The CDR3 here is CASSYSGLYGYTF. CDR3 coding DNA: TGTGCCAGCAGTTACTCGGGACTATATGGCTACACCTTC.

The J gene is TRBJ1-2, the V gene TRBV5-1; TRBD1 agrees at 8 bases. V gave up 4 bases and J gave up 8 bases; unmatched junction bases: 4. Germline values: CDR1 SGHRS, CDR2 YFSETQ. There are 12 residues in the CDR3. This CDR3 is CASSADRGGYTF. Here the CDR3 DNA reads TGCGCCAGCAGCGCCGACAGGGGAGGCTACACCTTC. The full variable domain, completed using reference TRBV5-1 and TRBJ1-2, is KAGVTQTPRYLIKTRGQQVTLSCSPISGHRSVSWYQQTPGQGLQFLFEYFSETQRNKGNFPGRFSGRQFSNSRSEMNVSTLELGDSALYLCASSADRGGYTFGSGTRLTVV.

This clone was detected once. The CDR3 is CAISTVTGDSEQYF. The CDR3 DNA follows: TGTGCCATCAGTACAGTTACAGGGGACAGCGAGCAGTACTTC. This chain connects TRBV10-3 to TRBJ2-7, with TRBD1 matching 7 bases. The CDR3 has 14 amino acids. CDR1 is ENHRY and CDR2 is SYGVKD in the germline V gene. V was pared by 5 bases and J by 6 bases, with 10 bases of the junction left unmatched.

This chain links TRBV5-6 with TRBJ1-1; 7 bases align to TRBD1. V shed 2 bases, J shed 8 bases, and the junction held 3 bases outside the gene matches. CDR3 length equals 12 residues. Germline V gives CDR1 SGHDT, CDR2 YYEEEE. CDR3 region: CASSFRDSEAFF. CDR3 nucleotide sequence: TGTGCCAGCAGCTTCCGGGACAGCGAAGCTTTCTTT.

J is TRBJ2-6 and V is TRBV4-2, with 9 positions matching TRBD2. J was trimmed by 4 bases and V by 1 base; bases with no gene match: 8. The length of the CDR3 is 18 residues. CDR1 is LGHNA and CDR2 is YNFKEQ in the germline V gene. The CDR3 bases are TGTGCCAGCAGCCAAGGGGGGATAGCGGGAGCCGGGGCCAACGTCCTGACTTTC. This codes for CASSQGGIAGAGANVLTF.

This sequence joins TRBV11-2 and TRBJ1-6; 8 nucleotides line up with TRBD1. The CDR3 covers 14 residues. J gave up 9 bases and V 4 bases, and 5 bases lay outside the gene matches. Germline CDR1 is SGHAT and CDR2 is FQNNGV. Here the CDR3 reads CASSSTGDASPLHF. The CDR3 coding sequence is TGTGCCAGCAGCTCGACAGGGGATGCTTCACCCCTCCACTTT.

V gene TRBV5-1 combines with J gene TRBJ2-7; D unresolved. This CDR3 comprises 11 residues. Germline lookup yields CDR1 SGHRS and CDR2 YFSETQ. Trimming shortened V by 10 bases and J by 2 bases, and 10 bases separated the two germline ends. The CDR3 sequence: CASERTYEQYF. CDR3 sequence (DNA): TGCGCCTCCGAGCGTACCTACGAGCAGTACTTC.